This T cell receptor (beta chain) stems from a study of quantifying T cell responses using KT2 cells. Background on the study: TCR alpha and beta constant-region primers primed reverse transcription of RNA.

A single-stranded UMI oligo with SP2 sequence was ligated to cDNA 3' ends. The first PCR ran 3 to 5 cycles with an equimolar RC1.1 and RC1.2 beta primer mix. TCRdb itself ran the UMI-ligation and nested PCR reads through MiXCR, one entry per CDR3 protein. This table has about 33,000 distinct CDR3 sequences, 10% appearing once. This clonotype showed up just a few times. Germline V gene sequence: CDR1 SGDLS, CDR2 YYNGEE. Trimming removed 4 bases from V and 5 bases from J; junction bases left unmatched: 6. This CDR3 has 14 amino acids. The chain carries TRBV9 and TRBJ2-3, with 8 bases lining up with TRBD2. This sequence originates from a human donor. The material sequenced was PBMCs spiked with cells of the T cell clone KT2. This CDR3 reads CASSPWTSQDTQYF. The CDR3 coding sequence is TGTGCCAGCAGCCCTTGGACTAGCCAAGATACGCAGTATTTT.